This T cell receptor beta chain stems from a study of spatial heterogeneity in lung cancer (dated by TCRdb to about 2019). Context from the whole study: Beta-chain transcripts were consistently detected in greater numbers than alpha-chain transcripts, which likely reflects a higher abundance of beta-chain transcripts. In the raw uncorrected reads, each unique combination of TCR and UMI appeared on average more than ten times. The study linked features of the TCR repertoire to counts of nonsynonymous mutations, which were determined by whole-exome sequencing of tumor tissue. In non-small cell lung cancer, the study quantitatively compared TCR alpha and beta repertoires across several tumor regions, matched nontumor lung, and blood. Both alpha and beta chains were TCR-sequenced in roughly 200 tumor regions, approximately 68 matched nontumor lung samples and around 54 PBMC samples obtained at surgery. Study-level results and caveats: Ubiquitous expanded tumor TCRs were detected in blood more often at tumor resection than at routine follow-up. Confirming at a functional level the hypothesis that regional TCRs recognize regional mutations was considered to require additional single-cell paired TCR alpha and beta sequencing.

The library came from 5' RACE. The reads were generated on a NextSeq 500. To allow correction of PCR and sequencing errors, the TCR library protocol tagged every TCR cDNA molecule with a unique molecular identifier. The original pipeline was this. TCR identification, UMI-based error correction and CDR3 extraction were performed with Decombinator tools. Expanded TCRs were defined as those above a frequency of 2 per 1,000, corresponding to the top 1% of the tumor frequency distribution. Each repertoire was subsampled 100 times to 5,000 TCRs, after which Renyi diversity was computed with the R vegan package. CDR3 similarity networks were constructed using string-kernel similarity of amino acid triplets, with links drawn between CDR3s whose pairwise similarity was above 0.82. TCRdb reanalyzed the raw reads on its own, using fastp at Q25 for trimming and MiXCR for clone calling, and kept in-frame beta chains. Entries that share a CDR3 protein sequence are merged under the most common genes and DNA. In this record, the V and J calls reflect TCRdb's handling and not the investigators' own analysis. For this sample there are about 92,000 distinct CDR3 sequences; 10% to 15% appear just once. The ten most abundant clones make up over 40% of the sample.

In its sample, this clonotype was seen many times. Its specific antigen is unknown. No base quality information exists; no much larger clone differs at one position. Relative to germline, V is missing 3 bases and J is missing 7 bases, with 16 bases of the junction outside any gene match. The CDR3 holds 18 amino acids from the cysteine to the phenylalanine. Only the CDR3 DNA stays, 54 bases, in frame from base 1. For CDR1 and CDR2, the germline V gene lists KGHDR and SFDVKD. The time point label on this specimen signifies: sample taken at primary tumor resection. Donors were around 69 patients with early-stage, untreated non-small cell lung cancer from the lung TRACERx cohort. Without any cell sorting, TCR sequencing was performed on whole RNA extracted either from tumor and nontumor lung tissue or from cryopreserved PBMC samples. A patient was chosen for TCR sequencing only when enough RNA was available from at least two tumor regions.

The sequenced sample was PBMCs, obtained at surgery. The sequence came from a male donor with early-stage non-small cell lung cancer. The chain is encoded by TRBV24-1 joined to TRBJ2-1, and 8 junctional nucleotides match TRBD1. CDR3 sequence: CATSDPRTGTSSGNEQFF. The bases read TGTGCCACCAGTGATCCCCGGACAGGGACAAGCTCGGGGAATGAGCAGTTCTTC.